Listed below are T cell receptor beta chains from one sample, sequenced in a study of cytomegalovirus exposure and HLA in healthy donors. Generated by immunoSEQ multiplex PCR, the TCRdb table keeps only in-frame clones and is missing some. The sample records around 130,000 clones, approximately 80% being singletons. Source material: PBMCs. Every receptor here comes from a man aged 35-49 years in good health and CMV-seronegative. Both conserved end residues are part of each CDR3. A D gene is named only where the DNA matches it firmly. Part of the rows lack a size; the others show once, few, many or a class for expanded clones.

v_gene	d_gene	j_gene	abundance	CDR3nt	CDR3aa
TRBV6-5	TRBD1	TRBJ2-3	few	TGTGCCAGCAGCGGGACAGGGCACACAGATACGCAGTATTTT	CASSGTGHTDTQYF
TRBV7-2	.	TRBJ2-7	few	TGTGCCAGCAGCTTAGTAGACGGGGGCTACGAGCAGTACTTC	CASSLVDGGYEQYF
TRBV7-2	.	TRBJ2-7	.	TGTGCCAGCAGTGTGGCCCCGAACGAGCAGTACTTC	CASSVAPNEQYF
TRBV7-8	.	TRBJ1-1	.	TGTGCCAGCAGCTCCAGGGGCCGGATCACTGAAGCTTTCTTT	CASSSRGRITEAFF
TRBV2	TRBD2	TRBJ2-1	.	TGTGCCAGCAGGGGACTAGCGGTTTACAATGAGCAGTTCTTC	CASRGLAVYNEQFF
TRBV9	TRBD2	TRBJ2-5	.	TGTGCCAGCAGCTCTGGGGCTAGCGGGGGACAAGAGACCCAGTACTTC	CASSSGASGGQETQYF
TRBV19	TRBD2	TRBJ2-7	once	TGTGCCAGTAGTGCAGGGAGGGTCTACGAGCAGTACTTC	CASSAGRVYEQYF
TRBV6-5	.	TRBJ2-7	.	TGTGCCAGCAGTGCACCCCTAGAGCCGCAGTACTTC	CASSAPLEPQYF
TRBV18	TRBD1	TRBJ1-5	.	TGTGCCAGCTCCCGGGACAGGGGTACCGATCAGCCCCAGCACTTT	CASSRDRGTDQPQHF
TRBV14	TRBD1	TRBJ1-1	once	TGTGCCAGCAGCCAGAGCACAGGGGGCACTGAAGCTTTCTTT	CASSQSTGGTEAFF
TRBV5-1	TRBD1	TRBJ2-1	once	TGCGCCACCACCCCCGGGACAGAATACAATGAGCAGTTCTTC	CATTPGTEYNEQFF
TRBV2	.	TRBJ2-1	.	TGTGCCACCACAGAGTACAATGAGCAGTTCTTC	CATTEYNEQFF
TRBV6-6	.	TRBJ2-7	.	TGTGCCAGCAGTTACACTTCCTACGAGCAGTACTTC	CASSYTSYEQYF
TRBV4-3	TRBD1	TRBJ1-1	.	TGCGCCAGCAGCTTGCAACAGGGGGCGGCTGGTGAAGCTTTCTTT	CASSLQQGAAGEAFF
TRBV6-5	.	TRBJ1-5	.	TGTGCCAGCAGTTCTACAGGCAATCAGCCCCAGCATTTT	CASSSTGNQPQHF
TRBV9	.	TRBJ1-6	once	TGTGTCAGCAGCCGTCAGGGTAGAGGTCTAGTTTCACCCCTCCACTTT	CVSSRQGRGLVSPLHF
TRBV7-9	.	TRBJ2-7	.	TGTGCCAGCAGCTTAGCAACAGATGCCTACGAGCAGTACTTC	CASSLATDAYEQYF
TRBV10-2	TRBD1	TRBJ1-6	.	TGCGCCAGCAGGGAGGGACAGGGAAGGTCACCCCTCCACTTT	CASREGQGRSPLHF
TRBV11-2	.	TRBJ1-1	.	TGTGCCAGCAGCCCTCAGGGGTTTGATGGAACTGAAGCTTTCTTT	CASSPQGFDGTEAFF
TRBV30	.	TRBJ1-5	.	TGTGCCTGGAGTGACGGGTTCAATCAGCCCCAGCATTTT	CAWSDGFNQPQHF
TRBV5-1	.	TRBJ1-2	few	TGCGCCAGCAGCTTGTTGGAGATCCAGGGTGGCTACACCTTC	CASSLLEIQGGYTF
TRBV5-8	TRBD2	TRBJ2-6	few	TGTGCCAGCAGCCCCATTGGGGGGGCTGGGGCCAACGTCCTGACTTTC	CASSPIGGAGANVLTF
TRBV28	.	TRBJ1-1	.	TGTGCCAGCAGTTTTGGGGGCCCAAACACTGAAGCTTTCTTT	CASSFGGPNTEAFF
TRBV10-3	.	TRBJ1-1	.	TGTGCCATCAGTGAGTCGTTGAGAGACAGCGCGACTAACACTGAAGCTTTCTTT	CAISESLRDSATNTEAFF
TRBV28	.	TRBJ1-1	.	TGTGCCAGCAGTCAAGGCGGGGGGATGAACACTGAAGCTTTCTTT	CASSQGGGMNTEAFF
TRBV5-1	TRBD2	TRBJ2-1	.	TGCGCCAGCAGCCCTCGGAGCGGGAGTCGAAATGAGCAGTTCTTC	CASSPRSGSRNEQFF
TRBV5-6	.	TRBJ2-5	.	TGTGCCAGCAGCTTGGGGAGCCAAGAGACCCAGTACTTC	CASSLGSQETQYF
TRBV5-1	TRBD2	TRBJ2-1	.	TGCGCCAGCAGCTTGGGCCTAGCGGGAGCATTGTACAATGAGCAGTTCTTC	CASSLGLAGALYNEQFF
TRBV27	.	TRBJ2-3	few	TGTGCCAGCAGCTTTTCCGGGGTCGGCACAGATACGCAGTATTTT	CASSFSGVGTDTQYF
TRBV6-6	TRBD2	TRBJ2-2	few	TGTGCCAGCAGTAAATCTAGCGGTAACGGGGAGCTGTTTTTT	CASSKSSGNGELFF
TRBV10-3	.	TRBJ1-2	.	TGTGCCATCACCGACCCAGGGAATGGCTACACCTTC	CAITDPGNGYTF
TRBV27	TRBD2	TRBJ2-2	.	TGTGCCAGCAGCCTAGCGGGAGCGAACACCGGGGAGCTGTTTTTT	CASSLAGANTGELFF
TRBV2	.	TRBJ1-4	.	TGTGCCAGTCACAGGGATTCGAATGAAAAACTGTTTTTT	CASHRDSNEKLFF
TRBV29-1	TRBD2	TRBJ2-1	once	TGCAGCGTTGACCAGCGGGAGGCCTACAATGAGCAGTTCTTC	CSVDQREAYNEQFF
TRBV15	.	TRBJ1-2	.	TGTGCCACCAGCAGAGAGGGGGCCCTGGGTGGCTACACCTTC	CATSREGALGGYTF
TRBV20-1	.	TRBJ1-5	few	TGCAGTGCTAGAGATAGCCAGCCCCAGCATTTT	CSARDSQPQHF
TRBV28	TRBD2	TRBJ2-1	.	TGTGCCAGCGGCAAGGAGGGAGGGCCTTACAATGAGCAGTTCTTC	CASGKEGGPYNEQFF
TRBV7-9	.	TRBJ1-5	.	TGTGCCAGCAGGGGCAGTCAGCCCCAGCATTTT	CASRGSQPQHF
TRBV5-1	.	TRBJ1-1	.	TGCGCCAGCAGCCCCCACGGTGGGAACACTGAAGCTTTCTTT	CASSPHGGNTEAFF
TRBV6-6	.	TRBJ2-5	.	TGTGCCAGCAGTCCCATTGGACTCAAACAAGAGACCCAGTACTTC	CASSPIGLKQETQYF
TRBV28	TRBD2	TRBJ2-1	.	TGTGCCAGCAGCCTAGCGGGAGTTGACTACAATGAGCAGTTCTTC	CASSLAGVDYNEQFF
TRBV7-6	.	TRBJ2-3	.	TGTGCCAGCAGCTTCGGCGGGGTACCAGATACGCAGTATTTT	CASSFGGVPDTQYF
TRBV7-3	.	TRBJ2-3	.	TGTGCCAGCAGCTCCCTAGCCCTTAGCACAGATACGCAGTATTTT	CASSSLALSTDTQYF
TRBV7-9	.	TRBJ2-2	.	TGTGCCAGCAGCGAGGAGGAGGCCTCAACGGCCACCGGGGAGCTGTTTTTT	CASSEEEASTATGELFF
TRBV19	TRBD1	TRBJ2-3	.	TGTGCCAGTAGTGCGACAGGGAATACGCAGTATTTT	CASSATGNTQYF
TRBV19	TRBD1	TRBJ2-5	.	TGTGCCAGTAGAAAGACAGGGGGCGTAGAGACCCAGTACTTC	CASRKTGGVETQYF
TRBV6-5	.	TRBJ2-7	once	TGTGCCAGCAGTTCCACCGGGATCTTGCGCGAGCAGTACTTC	CASSSTGILREQYF
TRBV10-3	TRBD1	TRBJ1-3	few	TGTGCCATCAGTAGCCCGGACAGGGGAATTGACACCATATATTTT	CAISSPDRGIDTIYF
TRBV28	TRBD2	TRBJ2-7	.	TGTGCCAGCAGACCGGGACTAGCGGGAGAGCAGTACTTC	CASRPGLAGEQYF
TRBV4-3	.	TRBJ1-5	once	TGCGCCAGCAGCACAGGGCTCAATCAGCCCCAGCATTTT	CASSTGLNQPQHF
TRBV7-9	.	TRBJ2-5	.	TGTGCCAGCAGCTTAGCGTCGGGTATGTGGACCCAGTACTTC	CASSLASGMWTQYF
TRBV2	TRBD1	TRBJ2-5	.	TGTGCCAGCAGATTCAACAGGGGGGAGACCCAGTACTTC	CASRFNRGETQYF